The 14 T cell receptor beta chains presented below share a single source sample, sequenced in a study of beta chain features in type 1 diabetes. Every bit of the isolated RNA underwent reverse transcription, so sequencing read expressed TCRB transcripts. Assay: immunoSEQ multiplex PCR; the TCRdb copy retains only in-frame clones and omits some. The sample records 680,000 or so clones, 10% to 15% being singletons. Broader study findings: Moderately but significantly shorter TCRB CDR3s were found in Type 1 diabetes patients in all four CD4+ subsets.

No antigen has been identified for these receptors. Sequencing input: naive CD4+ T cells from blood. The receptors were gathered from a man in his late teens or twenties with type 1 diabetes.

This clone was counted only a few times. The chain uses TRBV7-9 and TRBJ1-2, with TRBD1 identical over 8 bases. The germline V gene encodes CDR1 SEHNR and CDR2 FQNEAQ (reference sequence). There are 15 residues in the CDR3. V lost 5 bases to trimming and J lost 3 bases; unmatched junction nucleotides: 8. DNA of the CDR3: TGTGCCAGCAGCCCATGGGGGACAGGAGACTATGGCTACACCTTC. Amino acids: CASSPWGTGDYGYTF. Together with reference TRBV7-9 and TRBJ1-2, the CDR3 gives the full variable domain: DTGVSQNPRHKITKRGQNVTFRCDPISEHNRLYWYRQTLGQGPEFLTYFQNEAQLEKSRLLSDRFSAERPKGSFSTLEIQRTEQGDSAMYLCASSPWGTGDYGYTFGSGTRLTVV.

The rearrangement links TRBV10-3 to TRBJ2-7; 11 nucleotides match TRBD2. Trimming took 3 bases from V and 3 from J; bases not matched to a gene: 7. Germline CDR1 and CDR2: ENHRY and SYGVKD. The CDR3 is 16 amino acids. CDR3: CAISDQGLADYYEQYF. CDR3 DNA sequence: TGTGCCATCAGTGACCAGGGACTAGCGGATTACTACGAGCAGTACTTC.

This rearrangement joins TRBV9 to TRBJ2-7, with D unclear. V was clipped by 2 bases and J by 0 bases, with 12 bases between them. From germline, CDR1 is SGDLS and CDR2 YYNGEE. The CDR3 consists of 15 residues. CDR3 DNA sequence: TGTGCCAGCAGCGTCGCCCAGGAGAGCTCCTACGAGCAGTACTTC. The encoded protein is CASSVAQESSYEQYF.

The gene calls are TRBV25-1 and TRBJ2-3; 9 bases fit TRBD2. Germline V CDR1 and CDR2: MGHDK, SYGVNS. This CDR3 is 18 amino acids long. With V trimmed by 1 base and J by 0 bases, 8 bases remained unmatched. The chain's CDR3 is CASSELSGGLSSTDTQYF. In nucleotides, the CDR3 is TGTGCCAGCAGTGAATTAAGCGGGGGGCTATCTAGCACAGATACGCAGTATTTT.

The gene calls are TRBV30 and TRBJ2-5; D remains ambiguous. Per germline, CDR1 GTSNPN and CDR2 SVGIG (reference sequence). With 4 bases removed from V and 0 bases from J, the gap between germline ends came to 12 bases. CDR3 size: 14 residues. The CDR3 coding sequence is TGTGCCTGGACCCCGGGCCACTACCAAGAGACCCAGTACTTC. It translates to CAWTPGHYQETQYF.

CDR3 sequence reads: CASSRPSGGYLLETQYF. CDR3 sequence (DNA): TGTGCCAGCAGCCGCCCTAGCGGGGGGTACCTTTTGGAGACCCAGTACTTC. This chain links TRBV13 with TRBJ2-5; 11 bases fit TRBD2. V was pared by 5 bases and J by 5 bases, with 13 bases of the junction left unmatched. Germline CDR1 and CDR2: PRHDT and FYEKMQ (reference sequence). There are 17 residues in the CDR3.

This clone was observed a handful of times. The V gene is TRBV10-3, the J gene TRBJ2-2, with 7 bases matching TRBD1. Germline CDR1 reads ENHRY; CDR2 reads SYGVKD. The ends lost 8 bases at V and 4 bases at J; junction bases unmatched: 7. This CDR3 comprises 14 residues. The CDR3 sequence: CAIAPGQSTGELFF. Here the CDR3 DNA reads TGTGCCATCGCCCCGGGACAGAGCACCGGGGAGCTGTTTTTT.

CDR3 nucleotides: TGTGCCTGGAGTAAGGGGGGCCGAACTGAAGCTTTCTTT. Amino acids: CAWSKGGRTEAFF. The V call is TRBV30, the J call TRBJ1-1; the D gene is possibly TRBD1 (6 bases). Germline V gives CDR1 GTSNPN, CDR2 SVGIG (reference sequence). The V end was cut by 2 bases, the J end by 5 bases, with 12 bases between. This CDR3 spans 13 amino acids. Looking up the rest from reference TRBV30 and TRBJ1-1 gives the full variable domain: SQTIHQWPATLVQPVGSPLSLECTVEGTSNPNLYWYRQAAGRGLQLLFYSVGIGQISSEVPQNLSASRPQDRQFILSSKKLLLSDSGFYLCAWSKGGRTEAFFGQGTRLTVV.

The CDR3: CASGGAGTKETQYF. The CDR3 bases are TGTGCCAGCGGAGGAGCGGGGACTAAAGAGACCCAGTACTTC. V gene TRBV6-1 combines with J gene TRBJ2-5, with 7 bases that match TRBD2. Germline V gene data show CDR1 as MNHNS and CDR2 as SASEGT. The V segment lost 8 bases and the J segment 3 bases; nucleotides outside the gene matches: 9. The CDR3 has 14 amino acids.

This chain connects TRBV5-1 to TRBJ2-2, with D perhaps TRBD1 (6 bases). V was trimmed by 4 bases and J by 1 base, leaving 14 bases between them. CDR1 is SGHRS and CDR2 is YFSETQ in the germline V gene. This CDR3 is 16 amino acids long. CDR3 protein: CASSLLGTQNTGELFF. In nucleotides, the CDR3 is TGCGCCAGCAGCCTATTGGGGACACAGAACACCGGGGAGCTGTTTTTT.

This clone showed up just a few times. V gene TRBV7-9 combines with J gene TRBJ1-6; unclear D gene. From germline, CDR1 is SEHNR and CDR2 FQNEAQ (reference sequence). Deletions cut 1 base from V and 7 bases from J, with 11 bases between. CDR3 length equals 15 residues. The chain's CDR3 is CASSLEGWENSPLHF. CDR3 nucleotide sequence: TGTGCCAGCAGCTTAGAAGGATGGGAGAATTCACCCCTCCACTTT. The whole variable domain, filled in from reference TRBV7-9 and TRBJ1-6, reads DTGVSQNPRHKITKRGQNVTFRCDPISEHNRLYWYRQTLGQGPEFLTYFQNEAQLEKSRLLSDRFSAERPKGSFSTLEIQRTEQGDSAMYLCASSLEGWENSPLHFGNGTRLTVT.

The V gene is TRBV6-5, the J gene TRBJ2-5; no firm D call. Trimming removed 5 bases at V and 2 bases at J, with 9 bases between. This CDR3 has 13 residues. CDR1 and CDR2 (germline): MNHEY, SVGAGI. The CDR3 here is CASSGMLQETQYF. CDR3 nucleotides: TGTGCCAGCAGTGGTATGTTACAAGAGACCCAGTACTTC.

CDR3 DNA: TGTGCCAGCAGCGTAGGGCCCGATAGCAATCAGCCCCAGCATTTT. It is translated as CASSVGPDSNQPQHF. The chain joins TRBV6-5 to TRBJ1-5; D call uncertain. CDR3 length equals 15 residues. Trimming removed 6 bases from V and 0 bases from J, with 12 bases in between. Germline CDR1 and CDR2: MNHEY and SVGAGI.

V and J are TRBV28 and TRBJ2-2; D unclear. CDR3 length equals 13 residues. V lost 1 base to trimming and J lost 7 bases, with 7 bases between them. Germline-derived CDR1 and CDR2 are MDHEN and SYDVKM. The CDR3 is CASSLSGGGELFF. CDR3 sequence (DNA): TGTGCCAGCAGTTTATCTGGCGGCGGGGAGCTGTTTTTT.